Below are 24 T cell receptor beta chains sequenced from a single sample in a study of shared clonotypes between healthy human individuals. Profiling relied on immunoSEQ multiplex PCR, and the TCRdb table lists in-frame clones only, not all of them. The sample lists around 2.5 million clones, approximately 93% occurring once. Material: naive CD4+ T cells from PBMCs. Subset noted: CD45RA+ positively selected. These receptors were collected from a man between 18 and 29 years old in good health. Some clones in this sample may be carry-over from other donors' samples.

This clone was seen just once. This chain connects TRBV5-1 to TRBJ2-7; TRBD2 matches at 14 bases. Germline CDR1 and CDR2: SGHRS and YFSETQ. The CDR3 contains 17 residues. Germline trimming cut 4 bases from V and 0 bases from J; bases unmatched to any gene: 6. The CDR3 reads CASSPGTSGRISYEQYF. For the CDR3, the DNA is TGCGCCAGCAGCCCCGGGACTAGCGGGAGAATCTCCTACGAGCAGTACTTC.

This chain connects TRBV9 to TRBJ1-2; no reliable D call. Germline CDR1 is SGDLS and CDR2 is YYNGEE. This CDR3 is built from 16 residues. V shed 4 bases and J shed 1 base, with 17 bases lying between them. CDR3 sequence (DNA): TGTGCCAGCAGCCCCCAGATTAGCGGGATTAACTATGGCTACACCTTC. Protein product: CASSPQISGINYGYTF.

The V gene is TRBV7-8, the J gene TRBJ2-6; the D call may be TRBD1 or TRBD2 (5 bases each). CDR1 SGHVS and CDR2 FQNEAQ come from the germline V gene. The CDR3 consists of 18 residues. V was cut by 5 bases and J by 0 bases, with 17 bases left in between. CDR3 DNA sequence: TGTGCCAGCAGCCGGTCAGGGACCGACATCTCTGGGGCCAACGTCCTGACTTTC. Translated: CASSRSGTDISGANVLTF.

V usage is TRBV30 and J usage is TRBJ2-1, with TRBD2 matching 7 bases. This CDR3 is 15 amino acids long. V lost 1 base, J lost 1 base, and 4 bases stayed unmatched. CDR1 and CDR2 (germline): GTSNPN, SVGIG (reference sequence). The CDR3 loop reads CAWSGRAGSYNEQFF. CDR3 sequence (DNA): TGTGCCTGGAGTGGGCGAGCGGGATCCTACAATGAGCAGTTCTTC.

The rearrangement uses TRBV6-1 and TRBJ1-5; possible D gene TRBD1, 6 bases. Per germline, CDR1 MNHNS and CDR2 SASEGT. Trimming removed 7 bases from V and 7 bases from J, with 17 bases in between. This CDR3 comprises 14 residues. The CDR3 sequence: CASTQYRVRQPQHF. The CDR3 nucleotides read TGTGCCAGCACCCAGTACAGGGTGCGACAGCCCCAGCATTTT.

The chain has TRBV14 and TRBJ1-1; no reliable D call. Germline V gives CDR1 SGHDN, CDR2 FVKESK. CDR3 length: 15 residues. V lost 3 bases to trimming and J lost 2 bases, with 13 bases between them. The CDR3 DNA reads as TGTGCCAGCAGCCAGACTATATTGGTAAACACTGAAGCTTTCTTT. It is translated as CASSQTILVNTEAFF.

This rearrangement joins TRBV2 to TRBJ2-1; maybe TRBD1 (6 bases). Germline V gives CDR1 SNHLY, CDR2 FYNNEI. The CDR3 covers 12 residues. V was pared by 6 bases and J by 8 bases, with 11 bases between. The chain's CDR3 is CASRLQGDEQFF. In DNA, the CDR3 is TGTGCCAGCAGGCTACAGGGAGATGAGCAGTTCTTC.

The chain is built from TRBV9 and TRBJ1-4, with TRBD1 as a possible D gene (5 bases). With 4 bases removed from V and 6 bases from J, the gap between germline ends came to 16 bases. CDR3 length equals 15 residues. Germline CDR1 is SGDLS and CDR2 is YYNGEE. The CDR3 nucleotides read TGTGCCAGCAGCCCCAGTGGGGCGGTTCATGAAAAACTGTTTTTT. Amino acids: CASSPSGAVHEKLFF.

The CDR3 DNA follows: TGCGCCAGCAGCCCCGAGGGACTAGCGGGAGTAAATGAGCAGTTCTTC. This codes for CASSPEGLAGVNEQFF. V and J are TRBV4-1 and TRBJ2-1, with 14 positions matching TRBD2. V shed 4 bases and J 7 bases; nucleotides not matched to a gene: 6. CDR3 length: 16 residues. The V gene's germline CDR1 is MGHRA and CDR2 YSYEKL.

DNA for the CDR3: TGTGCCAGCAGTTTTGGAAGGGGGGGCCCCTACGAGCAGTACTTC. This encodes CASSFGRGGPYEQYF. J is TRBJ2-7 and V is TRBV27, with D possibly TRBD2 on 7 matching bases. This CDR3 is built from 15 residues. The V gene's germline CDR1 is MNHEY and CDR2 SMNVEV (reference sequence). V was cut by 3 bases and J by 2 bases, with 14 bases left in between.

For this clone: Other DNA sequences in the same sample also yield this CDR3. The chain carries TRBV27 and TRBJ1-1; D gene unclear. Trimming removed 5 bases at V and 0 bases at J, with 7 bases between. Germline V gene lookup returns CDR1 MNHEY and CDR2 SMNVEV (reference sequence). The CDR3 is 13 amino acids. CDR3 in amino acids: CASSPRVNTEAFF. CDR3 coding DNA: TGTGCCAGCAGTCCCCGGGTGAACACTGAAGCTTTCTTT.

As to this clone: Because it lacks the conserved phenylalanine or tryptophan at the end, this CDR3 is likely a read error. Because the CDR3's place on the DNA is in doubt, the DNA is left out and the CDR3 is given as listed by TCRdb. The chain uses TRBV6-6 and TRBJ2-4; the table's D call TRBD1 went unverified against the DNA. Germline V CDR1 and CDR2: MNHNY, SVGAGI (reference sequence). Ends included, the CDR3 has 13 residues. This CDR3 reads CASSYSIMAGKYV.

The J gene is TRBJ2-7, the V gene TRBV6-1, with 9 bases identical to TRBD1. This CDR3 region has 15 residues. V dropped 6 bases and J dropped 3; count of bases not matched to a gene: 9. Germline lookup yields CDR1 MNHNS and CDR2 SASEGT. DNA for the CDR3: TGTGCCAGCAGCGAACCGGGACAGGGCAACTACGAGCAGTACTTC. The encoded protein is CASSEPGQGNYEQYF.

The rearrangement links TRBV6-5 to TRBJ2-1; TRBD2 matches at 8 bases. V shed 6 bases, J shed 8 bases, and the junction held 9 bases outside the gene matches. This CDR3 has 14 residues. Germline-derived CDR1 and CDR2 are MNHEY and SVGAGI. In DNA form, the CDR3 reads TGTGCCAGCAGGCTAGCGGGCCCGGCCCATGAGCAGTTCTTC. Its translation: CASRLAGPAHEQFF.

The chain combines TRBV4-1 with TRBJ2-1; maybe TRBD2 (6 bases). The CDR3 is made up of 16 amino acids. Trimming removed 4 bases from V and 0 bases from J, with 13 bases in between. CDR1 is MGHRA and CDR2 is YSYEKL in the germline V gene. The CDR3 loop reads CASSLDYLSSYNEQFF. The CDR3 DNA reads TGCGCCAGCAGCCTGGACTACCTGAGCTCCTACAATGAGCAGTTCTTC.

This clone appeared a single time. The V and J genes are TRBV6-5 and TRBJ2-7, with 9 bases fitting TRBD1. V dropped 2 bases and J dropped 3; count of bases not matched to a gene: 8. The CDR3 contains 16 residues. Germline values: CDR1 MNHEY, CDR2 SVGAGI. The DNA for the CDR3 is TGTGCCAGCAGTTACCCGAGGGGACAGGGTGTCTACGAGCAGTACTTC. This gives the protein CASSYPRGQGVYEQYF.

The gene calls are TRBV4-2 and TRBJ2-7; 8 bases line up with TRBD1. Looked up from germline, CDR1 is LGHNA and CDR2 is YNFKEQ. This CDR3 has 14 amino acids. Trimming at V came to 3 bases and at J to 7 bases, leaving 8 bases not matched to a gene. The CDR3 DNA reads TGTGCCAGCAGCCACCCGAGACAGGGGTTGGAGCAGTACTTC. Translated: CASSHPRQGLEQYF.

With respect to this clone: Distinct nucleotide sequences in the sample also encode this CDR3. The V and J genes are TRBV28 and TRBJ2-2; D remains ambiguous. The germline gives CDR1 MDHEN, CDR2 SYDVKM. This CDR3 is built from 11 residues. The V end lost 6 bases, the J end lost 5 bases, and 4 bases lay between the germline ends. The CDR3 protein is CASSTTGELFF. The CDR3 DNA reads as TGTGCCAGCAGCACAACCGGGGAGCTGTTTTTT.

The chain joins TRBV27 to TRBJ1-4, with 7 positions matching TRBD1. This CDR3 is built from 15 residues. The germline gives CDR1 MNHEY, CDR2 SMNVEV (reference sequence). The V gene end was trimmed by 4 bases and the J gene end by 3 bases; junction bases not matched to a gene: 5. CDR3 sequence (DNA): TGTGCCAGCAGTTCATCGGGACAGCCTAATGAAAAACTGTTTTTT. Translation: CASSSSGQPNEKLFF.

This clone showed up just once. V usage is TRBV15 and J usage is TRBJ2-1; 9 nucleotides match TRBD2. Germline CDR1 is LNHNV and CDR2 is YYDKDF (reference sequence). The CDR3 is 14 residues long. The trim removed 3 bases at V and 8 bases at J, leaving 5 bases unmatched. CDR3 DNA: TGTGCCACCAGCAGGGGACTAGCTAATGATGAGCAGTTCTTC. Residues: CATSRGLANDEQFF.

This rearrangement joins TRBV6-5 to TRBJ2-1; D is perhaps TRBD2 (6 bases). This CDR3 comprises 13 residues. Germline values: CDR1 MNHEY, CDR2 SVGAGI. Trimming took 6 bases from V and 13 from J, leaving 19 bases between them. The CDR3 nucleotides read TGTGCCAGCAGAGAGACTACGGCGGGGCCACAGTTCTTC. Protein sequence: CASRETTAGPQFF.

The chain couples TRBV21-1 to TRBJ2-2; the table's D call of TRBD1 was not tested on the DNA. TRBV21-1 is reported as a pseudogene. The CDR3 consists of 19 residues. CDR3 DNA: TGTGCCAGCAGCGCCCCAACAGAGGCAGGGGGAATTTTTGGCGGGGAGCTGTTTTTT. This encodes CASSAPTEAGGIFGGELFF.

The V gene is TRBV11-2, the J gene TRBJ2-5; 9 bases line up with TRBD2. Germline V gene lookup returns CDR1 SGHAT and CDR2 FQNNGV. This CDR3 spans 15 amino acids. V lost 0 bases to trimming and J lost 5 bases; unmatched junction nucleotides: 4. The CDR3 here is CASSLEGLAPETQYF. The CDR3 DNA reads TGTGCCAGCAGCTTAGAGGGACTAGCTCCCGAGACCCAGTACTTC. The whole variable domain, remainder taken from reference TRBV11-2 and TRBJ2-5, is EAGVAQSPRYKIIEKRQSVAFWCNPISGHATLYWYQQILGQGPKLLIQFQNNGVVDDSQLPKDRFSAERLKGVDSTLKIQPAKLEDSAVYLCASSLEGLAPETQYFGPGTRLLVL.

CDR3 in DNA: TGTGCCAGCAGCGCGGGACTAGCGGTCTACGAGCAGTACTTC. It translates to CASSAGLAVYEQYF. The chain carries TRBV9 and TRBJ2-5, with 11 bases lining up with TRBD2. Gene TRBJ2-7 matches the end of the DNA better, so the J call may be wrong. This CDR3 has 14 residues. From germline, CDR1 is SGDLS and CDR2 YYNGEE.